These 9 T cell receptor beta chains share one sample of origin, sequenced in a study of cytomegalovirus exposure and HLA in healthy donors. Researchers ran the PCR with 60 Vbeta and 13 Jbeta primers. Produced via immunoSEQ multiplex PCR; TCRdb's table is partial and in-frame only. The sample yields some 120,000 clones, over 70% seen once. Specimen: PBMCs. The receptors originated from a man aged 35-49 years in good health and CMV-seropositive.

This clone was seen a handful of times. J is TRBJ1-5 and V is TRBV30; 9 bases are shared with TRBD1. This CDR3 region has 14 residues. The germline V gene has CDR1 GTSNPN and CDR2 SVGIG (reference sequence). V was pared by 1 base and J by 4 bases, with 2 bases of the junction left unmatched. The CDR3, as DNA: TGTGCCTGGAGTGCGGACAGGGGAAATCAGCCCCAGCATTTT. As protein: CAWSADRGNQPQHF. Full variable domain (remainder filled in from reference TRBV30 and TRBJ1-5): SQTIHQWPATLVQPVGSPLSLECTVEGTSNPNLYWYRQAAGRGLQLLFYSVGIGQISSEVPQNLSASRPQDRQFILSSKKLLLSDSGFYLCAWSADRGNQPQHFGDGTRLSIL.

The chain recombines TRBV2 with TRBJ2-2; weak D call: TRBD2 (6 bases). Germline CDR1 SNHLY, CDR2 FYNNEI. V was cut by 4 bases and J by 4 bases, with 10 bases left in between. CDR3 length equals 14 residues. CDR3 sequence (DNA): TGTGCCAGCAGTGTTACTAGCAGCACCGGGGAGCTGTTTTTT. It encodes CASSVTSSTGELFF.

The rearrangement links TRBV6-5 to TRBJ2-5; D possibly corresponds to TRBD1 (6 bases). Germline CDR1 and CDR2: MNHEY and SVGAGI. The V and J ends lost 4 bases and 7 bases respectively, with 16 bases between them. The CDR3 runs to 14 residues. CDR3 sequence: CASSSQGRGRTQYF. The CDR3 DNA follows: TGTGCCAGCAGTTCCCAGGGGCGAGGAAGGACCCAGTACTTC.

This chain links TRBV2 with TRBJ1-4; perhaps TRBD1 as D (6 bases). Germline-derived CDR1 and CDR2 are SNHLY and FYNNEI. The V gene lost 4 bases and the J gene lost 2 bases, with 8 bases spanning the gap. CDR3 length: 14 amino acids. The CDR3 coding sequence is TGTGCCAGCAGTGCAGGGGTGACTAATGAAAAACTGTTTTTT. The encoded protein is CASSAGVTNEKLFF.

The chain employs TRBV13 and TRBJ1-4, with TRBD1 matching 9 bases. V lost 5 bases and J lost 7; bases outside the gene matches: 5. The length of the CDR3 is 14 residues. Germline CDR1 reads PRHDT; CDR2 reads FYEKMQ (reference sequence). In nucleotides, the CDR3 is TGTGCCAGCAGCGGGGACAGGGAGGGTGAAAAACTGTTTTTT. Protein: CASSGDREGEKLFF.

This chain uses TRBV6-5 with TRBJ2-7; the D gene is possibly TRBD2 (6 bases). This CDR3 spans 14 amino acids. The V end lost 2 bases, the J end lost 3 bases, and 11 bases lay between the germline ends. Germline CDR1 reads MNHEY; CDR2 reads SVGAGI. CDR3 in amino acids: CASSYGGLGYEQYF. CDR3 DNA sequence: TGTGCCAGCAGTTACGGGGGACTCGGCTACGAGCAGTACTTC.

This clone occurred once. The rearrangement links TRBV7-2 to TRBJ2-3, with 9 bases fitting TRBD1. The germline V gene has CDR1 SGHTA and CDR2 FQGNSA. V gave up 3 bases and J gave up 6 bases; unmatched junction bases: 7. This CDR3 has 15 residues. The CDR3 loop is CASSLGTGFLDTQYF. The CDR3 DNA follows: TGTGCCAGCAGCTTGGGGACAGGGTTCTTGGATACGCAGTATTTT.

The chain employs TRBV9 and TRBJ2-2; D gene unclear. The CDR3 consists of 15 residues. V dropped 0 bases and J dropped 4 bases, with 10 bases sitting between them. CDR1 and CDR2 (germline): SGDLS, YYNGEE. The CDR3 loop is CASSVAQVTTGELFF. The CDR3 coding sequence is TGTGCCAGCAGCGTAGCTCAGGTCACCACCGGGGAGCTGTTTTTT. The full variable domain, with the rest looked up from reference TRBV9 and TRBJ2-2, is DSGVTQTPKHLITATGQRVTLRCSPRSGDLSVYWYQQSLDQGLQFLIQYYNGEERAKGNILERFSAQQFPDLHSELNLSSLELGDSALYFCASSVAQVTTGELFFGEGSRLTVL.

The chain combines TRBV5-4 with TRBJ2-3; TRBD2 matches at 7 bases. Germline CDR1 reads SGHNT; CDR2 reads YYREEE (reference sequence). The ends lost 4 bases at V and 2 bases at J; junction bases unmatched: 10. CDR3 length equals 16 residues. The CDR3 spells CASSPSAGPTTDTQYF. DNA for the CDR3: TGTGCCAGCAGCCCCTCAGCGGGGCCCACCACAGATACGCAGTATTTT.